Listed below are T cell receptor beta chains from one sample, sequenced in a study of T cell responses to AZD1222 COVID-19 vaccine. TCRdb's copy holds only in-frame clones and misses some; the assay was immunoSEQ multiplex PCR. Counted here are some 99,000 clones, roughly 90% occurring once; the ten biggest clones make up about 15%. Sequencing used peripheral blood, obtained 28 days after the second AZD1222 dose. The receptors come from an adult who received the AZD1222 COVID-19 vaccine. CDR3s include the opening cysteine and the closing phenylalanine or tryptophan. The D gene is left open where the match is weak. A row's size may be missing; if present it is once, few, many or a size class.

CDR3 DNA | CDR3 protein | J gene | D gene | CDR3 length | V gene | clone size
TGTGCCAGCAGCCAGCCGCTCCAGGGCTCTGGAAACACCATATATTTT | CASSQPLQGSGNTIYF | TRBJ1-3 | NA | 16 | TRBV4-2 | NA
TGTGCCAGCAGTTACAGTAGCGGGATTGCCCCTAATGAGCAGTTCTTC | CASSYSSGIAPNEQFF | TRBJ2-1 | TRBD2 | 16 | TRBV6-5 | once
TGTGCCAGCACCCCATCTGTCGGGTCCTACGAGCAGTACTTC | CASTPSVGSYEQYF | TRBJ2-7 | NA | 14 | TRBV28 | NA
TGCGCCAGCTACGCGGAAAGCTCCTACAATGAGCAGTTCTTC | CASYAESSYNEQFF | TRBJ2-1 | NA | 14 | TRBV5-1 | NA
TGTGCCAGCAGTCCCTTTTCGGTGGGTCAGCCCCAGCATTTT | CASSPFSVGQPQHF | TRBJ1-5 | NA | 14 | TRBV28 | NA
TGTGCCAGCTCACGTGAGGCGAACACTGAAGCTTTCTTT | CASSREANTEAFF | TRBJ1-1 | NA | 13 | TRBV18 | NA
TGTGCCAGCAGTTACTCGACAGGATCAAGCTATGGCTACACCTTC | CASSYSTGSSYGYTF | TRBJ1-2 | NA | 15 | TRBV6-5 | NA
TGTGCCAGCAGTTTGCCAGGGTATGAAAAACTGTTTTTT | CASSLPGYEKLFF | TRBJ1-4 | NA | 13 | TRBV28 | NA
TGTGCCAGCACGAAGTCGGGAGGAAGCGGCTACACCTTC | CASTKSGGSGYTF | TRBJ1-2 | NA | 13 | TRBV2 | once
TGCGCCAGCAGCTTGAGGACAGGGGACACTGAAGCTTTCTTT | CASSLRTGDTEAFF | TRBJ1-1 | TRBD1 | 14 | TRBV5-1 | NA
TGTGCCAGCAGTTTAGGCTTGAACACTGAAGCTTTCTTT | CASSLGLNTEAFF | TRBJ1-1 | NA | 13 | TRBV12-3/TRBV12-4 | NA
TGTGCCAGCAGCTTAGGTGCTGGGGGGGACACTGAAGCTTTCTTT | CASSLGAGGDTEAFF | TRBJ1-1 | NA | 15 | TRBV7-6 | NA
TGTGCCAGCAGTTTAGTTCGACCCGGGAACACCGGGGAGCTGTTTTTT | CASSLVRPGNTGELFF | TRBJ2-2 | NA | 16 | TRBV28 | NA
TGTGCCAGCTCACCTCCGGGTCAGCCCCAGCATTTT | CASSPPGQPQHF | TRBJ1-5 | NA | 12 | TRBV18 | NA
TGTGCCAGCAGCTCACCCGGGACTAGCTCCTACGAGCAGTACTTC | CASSSPGTSSYEQYF | TRBJ2-7 | TRBD2 | 15 | TRBV5-4 | NA
TGCGCCAGCAGCCGGGACTTTAACACCGGGGAGCTGTTTTTT | CASSRDFNTGELFF | TRBJ2-2 | NA | 14 | TRBV5-1 | NA
TGTGCCAGCAGTGTCCGAACCAGGGGAATATACGAGCAGTACTTC | CASSVRTRGIYEQYF | TRBJ2-7 | NA | 15 | TRBV5-6 | NA
TGTGCCAGCAGCCAGGGACTAGCGGGAAGGGCCTACGAGCAGTACTTC | CASSQGLAGRAYEQYF | TRBJ2-7 | TRBD2 | 16 | TRBV3-1/TRBV3-2 | NA
TGTGCCAGCAGTTTATTGAATGAGGCCAAAAACATTCAGTACTTC | CASSLLNEAKNIQYF | TRBJ2-4 | NA | 15 | TRBV27 | NA
TGTGCCAGCAGCCCGTTTTCAGCGGTGAGGACCGGGGAGCTGTTTTTT | CASSPFSAVRTGELFF | TRBJ2-2 | NA | 16 | TRBV14 | NA
TGCGCCAGCAGCTTGGACAGGGGAGAGCAGTACTTC | CASSLDRGEQYF | TRBJ2-7 | TRBD1 | 12 | TRBV5-1 | NA
TGTGCCAGCAGTGAAGGGACAGGGGGTTATAATTCACCCCTCCACTTT | CASSEGTGGYNSPLHF | TRBJ1-6 | TRBD1 | 16 | TRBV2 | NA
TGTGCCACCAGTCATCCAGGGGACTATGGCTACACCTTC | CATSHPGDYGYTF | TRBJ1-2 | NA | 13 | TRBV15 | NA
TGTGCCAGCGAGGGGGGACGGAACACCGGGGAGCTGTTTTTT | CASEGGRNTGELFF | TRBJ2-2 | NA | 14 | TRBV7-9 | NA
TGTGCCAGCCACCGTCGAAACACTGAAGCTTTCTTT | CASHRRNTEAFF | TRBJ1-1 | NA | 12 | TRBV11-2 | NA
TGCGCCAGCAGCTTGGCCCCCGGGGCTCGGGGAAACACCATATATTTT | CASSLAPGARGNTIYF | TRBJ1-3 | NA | 16 | TRBV5-1 | NA
TGTGCCAGTAGAGGACAGGGGGCGTACACCGGGGAGCTGTTTTTT | CASRGQGAYTGELFF | TRBJ2-2 | TRBD1 | 15 | TRBV19 | NA
TGTGCTAGTGGCACTAGCGGAACGACCTACGAGCAGTACTTC | CASGTSGTTYEQYF | TRBJ2-7 | TRBD2 | 14 | TRBV12-5 | NA
TGTGCCAGCAGCTTGGGCTCCGGACAGAGCTCCTACAATGAGCAGTTCTTC | CASSLGSGQSSYNEQFF | TRBJ2-1 | NA | 17 | TRBV5-4 | NA
TGTGCCAGCAGCCGAGGGAGGGGCGCGATGCTTGGGGCCAACGTCCTGACTTTC | CASSRGRGAMLGANVLTF | TRBJ2-6 | TRBD2 | 18 | TRBV3-1/TRBV3-2 | NA
TGTGCCAGCAGCCAAGATTTAGGGGGCGTTGGGGACCAGCCCCAGCATTTT | CASSQDLGGVGDQPQHF | TRBJ1-5 | TRBD1 | 17 | TRBV3-1/TRBV3-2 | NA
TGTGCCAGCAGCCCTTCGGGACGACGCTACGAGCAGTACTTC | CASSPSGRRYEQYF | TRBJ2-7 | NA | 14 | TRBV7-2 | NA
TGTGCCAGTAGCACGAGGGACAGGGTCTATGGCTACACCTTC | CASSTRDRVYGYTF | TRBJ1-2 | TRBD1 | 14 | TRBV19 | few
TGTGCCAGCAGCTTAGAATCTAGCGGCTACAATGAGCAGTTCTTC | CASSLESSGYNEQFF | TRBJ2-1 | TRBD2 | 15 | TRBV11-2 | NA
TGTGCCAGCATGACACAGGGAAATCAGCCCCAGCATTTT | CASMTQGNQPQHF | TRBJ1-5 | NA | 13 | TRBV2 | NA
TGCAGTGCTAGCGGCTCCTACGAGCAGTACTTC | CSASGSYEQYF | TRBJ2-7 | NA | 11 | TRBV20-1 | NA
TGTGCCAGCAGCGGACCACCCGGGGAGCTGTTTTTT | CASSGPPGELFF | TRBJ2-2 | NA | 12 | TRBV9 | NA
TGTGCCAGCAGCTTAGGACCAGACTTCTATGGCTACACCTTC | CASSLGPDFYGYTF | TRBJ1-2 | NA | 14 | TRBV7-6 | NA
TGTGCCAGCAGCTTAGCGCCCGGGGGGCTGGACACCGGGGAGCTGTTTTTT | CASSLAPGGLDTGELFF | TRBJ2-2 | NA | 17 | TRBV7-8 | NA
TGTGCCAGCAGTTTCTCCGGACAGTGGACGAACACTGAAGCTTTCTTT | CASSFSGQWTNTEAFF | TRBJ1-1 | NA | 16 | TRBV27 | NA
TGTGCCAGCTCACGACAAACAGGGGAAAAACTGTTTTTT | CASSRQTGEKLFF | TRBJ1-4 | NA | 13 | TRBV18 | NA
TGTGCCAGTAGTTGGCAGGGGCTGGGCACTGAAGCTTTCTTT | CASSWQGLGTEAFF | TRBJ1-1 | NA | 14 | TRBV19 | NA
TGTGCCCGGGGGGGGGTAGCGGAAGGCTACACCTTC | CARGGVAEGYTF | TRBJ1-2 | NA | 12 | TRBV30 | NA
TGTGCCAGCAGTTCCCGACAGGGGGCCTTTAATTACTACGAGCAGTACTTC | CASSSRQGAFNYYEQYF | TRBJ2-7 | TRBD1 | 17 | TRBV28 | NA
TGTGCCAGTAGTGCCCTTTGGGGGAGTGGATCCTACAATGAGCAGTTCTTC | CASSALWGSGSYNEQFF | TRBJ2-1 | NA | 17 | TRBV19 | NA
TGTGCCTGGACCTTTGGGACTAGCGGGTACAATGAGCAGTTCTTC | CAWTFGTSGYNEQFF | TRBJ2-1 | TRBD2 | 15 | TRBV30 | NA
TGTGCCAGCAGCTCGGGACAGGGGACATGGAACACTGAAGCTTTCTTT | CASSSGQGTWNTEAFF | TRBJ1-1 | TRBD1 | 16 | TRBV5-4 | NA
TGTGCCAGCATGAGCGGGAGGGCCATCAATGAGCAGTTCTTC | CASMSGRAINEQFF | TRBJ2-1 | TRBD2 | 14 | TRBV6-5 | NA
TGTGCCAGCAGCTTTGGGGGTAGCGGGAGGCAAGGGACGCAGTATTTT | CASSFGGSGRQGTQYF | TRBJ2-3 | TRBD2 | 16 | TRBV7-2 | NA
TGCGCCAGCAGCTTGGAGGGGCCAGGGGGAGAGACCCAGTACTTC | CASSLEGPGGETQYF | TRBJ2-5 | TRBD1 | 15 | TRBV5-1 | once
TGTGCCAGTAGTATTTCAGGGTCTGGGGCCAACGTCCTGACTTTC | CASSISGSGANVLTF | TRBJ2-6 | NA | 15 | TRBV19 | NA
TGTGCCAGCAGCTTAGAGGGGAGACAGGCCCCGGTGGGGGCGAATGAGCAGTTCTTC | CASSLEGRQAPVGANEQFF | TRBJ2-1 | NA | 19 | TRBV7-9 | NA